This T cell receptor beta chain was observed in a study of shared clonotypes between healthy human individuals. Study in general: Donors had three CD4 naive, three CD4 memory, two CD8 naive and one CD8 memory plate apiece. General study points: In the sorted subsets, rarefaction showed sequencing was incomplete despite large depth.

In the case of this clone: What it recognizes is unknown.

Germline trimming cut 7 bases from V and 6 bases from J; bases unmatched to any gene: 7. The CDR3 contains 13 residues. From germline, CDR1 is MNHEY and CDR2 SVGAGI. Produced via immunoSEQ multiplex PCR; TCRdb's table is partial and in-frame only. The sample contains 550,000 to 700,000 clones, less than 80% of which appear only once. The origin of this receptor is a woman aged 25-40 years in good health. This chain uses TRBV6-5 with TRBJ1-1; 8 bases fit TRBD1. The sample taken for sequencing was memory CD4+ T cells sorted from blood. Subset specified: CD45RA-negative fraction. This CDR3 is CASNDRGAAEAFF. The CDR3 DNA reads TGTGCCAGCAACGACAGGGGTGCTGCTGAAGCTTTCTTT.